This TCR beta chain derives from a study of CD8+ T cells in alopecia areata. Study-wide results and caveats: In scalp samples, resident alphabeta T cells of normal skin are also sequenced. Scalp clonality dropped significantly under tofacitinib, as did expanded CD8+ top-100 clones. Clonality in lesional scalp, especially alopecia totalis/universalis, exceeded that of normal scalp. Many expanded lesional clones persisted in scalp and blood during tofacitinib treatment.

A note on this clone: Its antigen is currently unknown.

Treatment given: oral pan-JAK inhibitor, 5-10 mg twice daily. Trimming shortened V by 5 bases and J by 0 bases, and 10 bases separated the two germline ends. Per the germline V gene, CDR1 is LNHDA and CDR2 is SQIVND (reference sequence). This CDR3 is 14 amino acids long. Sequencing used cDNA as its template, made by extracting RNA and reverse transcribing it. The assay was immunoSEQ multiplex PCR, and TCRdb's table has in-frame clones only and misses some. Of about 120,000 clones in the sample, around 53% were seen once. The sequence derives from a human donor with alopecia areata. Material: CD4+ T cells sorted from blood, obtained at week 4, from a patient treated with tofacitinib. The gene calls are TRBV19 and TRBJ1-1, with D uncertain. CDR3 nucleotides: TGTGCCAGTAGTTTGGCTTCCTTGAACACTGAAGCTTTCTTT. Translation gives CASSLASLNTEAFF.